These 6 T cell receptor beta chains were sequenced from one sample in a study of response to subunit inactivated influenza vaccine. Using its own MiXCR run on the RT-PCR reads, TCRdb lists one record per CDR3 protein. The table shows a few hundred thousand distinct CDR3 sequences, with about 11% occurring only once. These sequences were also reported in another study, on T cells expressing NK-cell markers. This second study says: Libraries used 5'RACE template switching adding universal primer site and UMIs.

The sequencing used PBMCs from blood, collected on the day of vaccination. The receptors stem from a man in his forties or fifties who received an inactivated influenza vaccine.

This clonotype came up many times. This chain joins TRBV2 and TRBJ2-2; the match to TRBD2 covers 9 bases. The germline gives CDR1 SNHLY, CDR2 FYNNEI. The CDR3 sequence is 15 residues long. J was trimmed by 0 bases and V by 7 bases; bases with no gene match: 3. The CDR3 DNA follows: TGTGCCAGCAAAAGGACTAGCGCGAACACCGGGGAGCTGTTTTTT. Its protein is CASKRTSANTGELFF.

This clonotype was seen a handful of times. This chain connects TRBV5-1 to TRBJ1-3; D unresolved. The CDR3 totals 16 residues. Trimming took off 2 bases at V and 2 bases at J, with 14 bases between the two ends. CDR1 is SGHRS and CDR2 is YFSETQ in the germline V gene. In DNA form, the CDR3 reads TGCGCCAGCAGCTTAGCACCCGACACGGCTGGAAACACCATATATTTT. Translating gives CASSLAPDTAGNTIYF.

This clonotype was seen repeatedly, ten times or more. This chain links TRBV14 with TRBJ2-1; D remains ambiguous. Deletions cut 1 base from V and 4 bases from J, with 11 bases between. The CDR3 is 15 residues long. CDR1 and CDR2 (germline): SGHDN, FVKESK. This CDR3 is CASSQAGQFYNEQFF. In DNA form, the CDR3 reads TGTGCCAGCAGCCAAGCTGGGCAGTTTTACAATGAGCAGTTCTTC. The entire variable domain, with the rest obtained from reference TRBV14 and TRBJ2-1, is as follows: EAGVTQFPSHSVIEKGQTVTLRCDPISGHDNLYWYRRVMGKEIKFLLHFVKESKQDESGMPNNRFLAERTGGTYSTLKVQPAELEDSGVYFCASSQAGQFYNEQFFGPGTRLTVL.

CDR3 coding DNA: TGCGCCACCCGAACAGCGGGAGCCCCCACAGATACGCAGTATTTT. Translated: CATRTAGAPTDTQYF. The rearrangement uses TRBV5-1 and TRBJ2-3, with 8 bases identical to TRBD2. The V gene's germline CDR1 is SGHRS and CDR2 YFSETQ. The trim removed 9 bases at V and 2 bases at J, leaving 11 bases unmatched. The CDR3 sequence is 15 residues long.

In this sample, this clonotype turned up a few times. CDR3 nucleotides: TGTGCCAGCAGCTTACTGAGAGGGATGGGCCCCTACGAGCAGTACTTC. This encodes CASSLLRGMGPYEQYF. This chain links TRBV7-9 with TRBJ2-7; possible D gene TRBD2, 5 bases. V lost 2 bases and J 2 bases, leaving 16 bases between the germline ends. CDR1 is SEHNR, CDR2 FQNEAQ, per germline (reference sequence). The length of the CDR3 is 16 residues.

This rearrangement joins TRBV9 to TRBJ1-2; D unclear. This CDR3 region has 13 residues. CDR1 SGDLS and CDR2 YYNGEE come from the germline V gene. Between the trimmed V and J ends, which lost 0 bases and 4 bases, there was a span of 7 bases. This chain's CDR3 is CASSVGASYGYTF. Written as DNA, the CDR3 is TGTGCCAGCAGCGTAGGAGCGAGCTATGGCTACACCTTC.